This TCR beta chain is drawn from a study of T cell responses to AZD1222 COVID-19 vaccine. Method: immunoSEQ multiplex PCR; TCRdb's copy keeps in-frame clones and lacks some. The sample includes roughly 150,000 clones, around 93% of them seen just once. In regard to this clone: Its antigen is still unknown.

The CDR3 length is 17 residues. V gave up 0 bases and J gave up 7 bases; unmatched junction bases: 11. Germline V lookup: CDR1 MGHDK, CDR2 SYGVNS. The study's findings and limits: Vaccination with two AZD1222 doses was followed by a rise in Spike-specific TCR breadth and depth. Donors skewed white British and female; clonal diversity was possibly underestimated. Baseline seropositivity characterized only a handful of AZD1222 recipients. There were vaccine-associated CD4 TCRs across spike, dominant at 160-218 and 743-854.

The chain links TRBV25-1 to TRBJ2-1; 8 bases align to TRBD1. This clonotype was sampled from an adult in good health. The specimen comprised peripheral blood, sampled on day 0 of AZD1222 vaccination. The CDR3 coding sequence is TGTGCCAGCAGTGAATATTCAGAGACAGGGGCTTATAATGAGCAGTTCTTC. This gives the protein CASSEYSETGAYNEQFF.